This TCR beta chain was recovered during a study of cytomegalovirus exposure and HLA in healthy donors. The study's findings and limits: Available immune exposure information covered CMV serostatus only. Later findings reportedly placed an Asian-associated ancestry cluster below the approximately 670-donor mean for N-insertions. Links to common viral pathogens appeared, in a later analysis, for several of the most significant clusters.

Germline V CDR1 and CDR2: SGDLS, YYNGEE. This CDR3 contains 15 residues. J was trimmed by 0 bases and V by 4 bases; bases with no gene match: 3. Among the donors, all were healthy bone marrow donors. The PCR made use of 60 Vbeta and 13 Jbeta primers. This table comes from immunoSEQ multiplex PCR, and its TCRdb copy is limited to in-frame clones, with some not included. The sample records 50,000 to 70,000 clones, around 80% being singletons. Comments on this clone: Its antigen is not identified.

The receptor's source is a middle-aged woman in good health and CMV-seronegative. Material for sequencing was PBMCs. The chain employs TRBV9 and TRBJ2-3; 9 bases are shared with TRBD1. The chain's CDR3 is CASSLGQGSTDTQYF. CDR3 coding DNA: TGTGCCAGCAGCCTGGGACAGGGTAGCACAGATACGCAGTATTTT.